Each of the 15 T cell receptor beta chains below was sequenced from the same sample in a study of metastatic and nonmetastatic thyroid tumors. TCRdb reprocessed the PCR reads using MiXCR. The data show about 43,000 clones, 20% to 25% seen once. All patients were untreated before thyroid surgery. Input material: tumor tissue. Receptor source: a female donor with papillary thyroid cancer or a benign thyroid nodule (not recorded which). Some clones in this sample may be carry-over from other donors' samples.

A word on this clone: An end of the junction does not agree with germline; a read error may underlie this. The chain has TRBV6-5 and TRBJ1-4; D may be TRBD1 (5 bases). CDR1 and CDR2 (germline): MNHEY, SVGAGI. This CDR3 region has 12 residues. CDR3 residues: CATLWGGEKLFF. The CDR3 DNA is TGTGCCACCTTGTGGGGCGGGGAAAAACTTTTTTTT.

This chain connects TRBV28 to TRBJ1-2; D is possibly TRBD1 (5 bases). CDR3 length: 12 amino acids. Germline-derived CDR1 and CDR2 are MDHEN and SYDVKM. The V gene lost 6 bases and the J gene lost 8 bases, with 13 bases spanning the gap. CDR3 in amino acids: CASSDSLRGYTF. DNA for the CDR3: TGTGCCAGCAGCGACAGCCTAAGGGGCTACACCTTC.

V and J are TRBV20-1 and TRBJ2-7, with TRBD1 identical over 7 bases. The CDR3 spans 13 residues. Germline-derived CDR1 and CDR2 are DFQATT and SNEGSKA (reference sequence). The J segment lost 4 bases and the V segment lost 0 bases, leaving 3 bases of the junction unmatched. The CDR3 DNA sequence: TGCAGTGCTAGAGATCACAGGGGTTACGAGCAGTACTTC. It is translated as CSARDHRGYEQYF.

The gene calls are TRBV12-3 or TRBV12-4 and TRBJ2-6; 8 nucleotides align to TRBD2. This CDR3 contains 16 residues. J was trimmed by 2 bases and V by 6 bases; bases with no gene match: 6. The CDR3 DNA sequence: TGTGCCAGCAGACGGACTAGCTCTACTGGGGCCAACGTCCTGACTTTC. It specifies CASRRTSSTGANVLTF.

The chain couples TRBV6-5 to TRBJ1-3; 8 bases map to TRBD1. The CDR3 length is 16 residues. Germline loops: CDR1 MNHEY, CDR2 SVGAGI. With 0 bases clipped from V and 3 bases from J, the junction kept 4 bases outside the gene matches. CDR3 nucleotide sequence: TGTGCCAGCAGTTACTCGTTTACAGGGGGTGGAAACACCATATATTTT. It encodes CASSYSFTGGGNTIYF.

The table lists this clone with many counts. The J gene is TRBJ1-6, the V gene TRBV2; 9 bases align to TRBD1. CDR1 is SNHLY and CDR2 is FYNNEI in the germline V gene. With V trimmed by 1 base and J by 9 bases, 4 bases remained unmatched. CDR3 size: 15 residues. CDR3 protein: CASSEVGQGFSPLHF. In DNA, the CDR3 is TGTGCCAGCAGTGAAGTCGGACAGGGGTTTTCACCCCTCCACTTT.

There are a few counts of this clone. This chain's CDR3 is CASSAGGTGTYEQYF. In DNA, the CDR3 is TGTGCCAGCAGCGCCGGGGGGACAGGGACCTACGAGCAGTACTTC. The rearrangement links TRBV9 to TRBJ2-7; 9 bases line up with TRBD1. This CDR3 is built from 15 residues. Germline V gives CDR1 SGDLS, CDR2 YYNGEE. Unmatched junction bases numbered 6, after V lost 3 bases and J lost 2 bases.

The table lists this clone with a count of one. The genes are TRBV11-2 and TRBJ1-2; TRBD1 matches at 8 bases. CDR1 and CDR2 from the germline V gene are SGHAT and FQNNGV. V shed 2 bases and J 7 bases; nucleotides not matched to a gene: 9. The CDR3 loop spans 15 amino acids. The DNA for the CDR3 is TGTGCCAGCAGCTTACGGGGACAGGAGGGAACTGGCTACACCTTC. The encoded protein is CASSLRGQEGTGYTF. Drawing the rest from reference TRBV11-2 and TRBJ1-2, the complete variable domain is EAGVAQSPRYKIIEKRQSVAFWCNPISGHATLYWYQQILGQGPKLLIQFQNNGVVDDSQLPKDRFSAERLKGVDSTLKIQPAKLEDSAVYLCASSLRGQEGTGYTFGSGTRLTVV.

There are many counts of this clone. The chain couples TRBV20-1 to TRBJ1-2; D is unclear. CDR1 and CDR2 from the germline V gene are DFQATT and SNEGSKA (reference sequence). V lost 3 bases, J lost 5 bases, and 13 bases lay in between. This CDR3 comprises 13 residues. The CDR3 DNA follows: TGCAGTGCTAGGACCCCCGCAGAATATGGCTACACCTTC. As protein: CSARTPAEYGYTF.

The chain links TRBV20-1 to TRBJ2-5, with TRBD2 matching over 12 bases. V shed 6 bases, J shed 7 bases, and the junction held 15 bases outside the gene matches. Germline V gene data show CDR1 as DFQATT and CDR2 as SNEGSKA (reference sequence). The CDR3 is made up of 16 amino acids. The CDR3 bases are TGCAGTGCCAGACCCGGACTAGCGGGATCACGCGGGACCCAGTACTTC. Translation gives CSARPGLAGSRGTQYF.

This clone was counted between two and nine times. Here the CDR3 DNA reads TGTGCCAGCAGTGAAAAGCAGGGACGGGTCTCTAACTATGGCTACACCTTC. As protein: CASSEKQGRVSNYGYTF. The V call is TRBV6-1, the J call TRBJ1-2; D is perhaps TRBD1 (5 bases). The CDR3 totals 17 residues. The germline V and J ends were trimmed by 2 bases and 0 bases, with 16 bases remaining between them. The V gene's germline CDR1 is MNHNS and CDR2 SASEGT.

The CDR3 region is CASRPWGGNKYNTEAFF. The CDR3 coding sequence is TGTGCCAGCAGGCCCTGGGGGGGGAACAAATATAACACTGAAGCTTTCTTT. The chain has TRBV6-1 and TRBJ1-1; possible D gene TRBD1, 5 bases. Trimming took off 6 bases at V and 2 bases at J, with 22 bases between the two ends. Germline CDR1 MNHNS, CDR2 SASEGT. The CDR3 has 17 residues.

This clone was counted between two and nine times. This chain uses TRBV12-3 or TRBV12-4 with TRBJ1-5; D might be TRBD1 (6 bases). Trimming shortened V by 6 bases and J by 2 bases, and 14 bases separated the two germline ends. This CDR3 has 15 residues. The CDR3 nucleotides read TGTGCCAGCAGACCCCAGGGGAGGGGCAATCAGCCCCAGCATTTT. This codes for CASRPQGRGNQPQHF.

This clone has at least ten counts. V usage is TRBV4-1 and J usage is TRBJ2-4, with D perhaps being TRBD1 or TRBD2 (6 bases each). V lost 0 bases and J lost 9, with 9 bases in between. Germline loops: CDR1 MGHRA, CDR2 YSYEKL. This CDR3 has 13 residues. CDR3 DNA: TGCGCCAGCAGCCAAGAACAGGGAGGCATTCAGTACTTC. It yields the protein CASSQEQGGIQYF.

This clone showed up just a few times. The chain has TRBV6-1 and TRBJ1-1; D is perhaps TRBD1 (5 bases). Trimming shortened V by 0 bases and J by 8 bases, and 16 bases separated the two germline ends. The CDR3 loop spans 15 amino acids. The V gene's germline CDR1 is MNHNS and CDR2 SASEGT. CDR3 coding DNA: TGTGCCAGCAGTGAAGCCCTGATCGCTAAGGGGGAAGCTTTCTTT. Its translation is CASSEALIAKGEAFF.